This TCR beta chain emerged from a study of shared clonotypes between healthy human individuals. Assay execution took place at the deep level. Assay: immunoSEQ multiplex PCR; the TCRdb copy retains only in-frame clones and omits some. This sample carries about 2,500,000 clones, around 90% of them seen once, and the ten largest clones take 0.11% to 0.15%. The material sequenced was naive CD4+ T cells sorted from blood. Subset here: CD45RA+ positively selected. The source of this sequence is a man between 18 and 35 years old in good health.

CDR3 in DNA: TGTGCCAGCAGTTTAAGGAGGGGCTTTGGAAACACCATATATTTT. Its translation: CASSLRRGFGNTIYF. The chain uses TRBV27 and TRBJ1-3; maybe TRBD1 (5 bases). From germline, CDR1 is MNHEY and CDR2 SMNVEV (reference sequence). There are 15 residues in the CDR3. V lost 2 bases and J lost 3, with 11 bases in between.